This is a list of T cell receptor beta chains from one sample in a study of blood T cells in healthy people across ages. TCRdb called the 5' RACE reads again in MiXCR, with one record for every CDR3 protein. The sample includes approximately 1.5 million distinct CDR3 sequences, 34% seen only once; the top ten take over 9%. The sample taken for sequencing was blood. Every receptor here comes from a woman between 25 and 40 years old in good health. CDR3s include the opening cysteine and the closing phenylalanine or tryptophan.

v_call	j_call	cdr3_length	cdr3_aa
TRBV6-1	TRBJ2-3	12	CATWTGTDTQYF
TRBV5-1	TRBJ2-1	15	CASPSGLARFGKQFF
TRBV15	TRBJ2-1	13	CATSRRPDREQFF
TRBV25-1	TRBJ2-2	14	CASSERGIAGELFF
TRBV20-1	TRBJ2-7	17	CSASPYDSGGYLYEQYF
TRBV10-3	TRBJ2-2	11	CATSATGELFF
TRBV6-2/TRBV6-3	TRBJ2-1	14	CASSPGDRQGEQFF
TRBV6-1	TRBJ1-5	15	CASSEGAGFRQPQHF
TRBV5-1	TRBJ1-1	15	CASSGGAVLNTEAFF
TRBV6-1	TRBJ2-5	15	CASRGGTVPQETQYF
TRBV21-1	NA	12	CASREGEVEQYF
TRBV2	TRBJ2-4	13	CASSRSSENIQYF
TRBV6-1	TRBJ1-5	15	CASSDGLPGNQPQHF
TRBV7-9	TRBJ2-7	13	CASIGLASYEQYF
TRBV18	TRBJ2-7	17	CASSPPASGASSYEQYF